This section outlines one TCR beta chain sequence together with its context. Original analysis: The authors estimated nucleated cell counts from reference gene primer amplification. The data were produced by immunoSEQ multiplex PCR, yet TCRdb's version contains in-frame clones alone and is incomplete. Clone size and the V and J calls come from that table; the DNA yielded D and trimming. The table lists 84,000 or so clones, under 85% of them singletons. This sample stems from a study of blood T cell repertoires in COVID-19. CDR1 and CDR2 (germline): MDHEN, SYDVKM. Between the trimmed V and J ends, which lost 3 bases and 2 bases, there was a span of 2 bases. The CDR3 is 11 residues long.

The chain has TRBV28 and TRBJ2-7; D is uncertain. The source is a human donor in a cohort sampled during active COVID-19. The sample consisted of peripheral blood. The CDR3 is CASSFTYEQYF. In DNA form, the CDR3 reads TGTGCCAGCAGTTTTACCTACGAGCAGTACTTC.